This T cell receptor beta chain was identified during a study of cytomegalovirus exposure and HLA in healthy donors. Study results and limitations: A missense variant in DCLRE1C was later tied to TCR beta V- and J-gene trimming. Analysis was performed later, and it showed HLA-associated TCR beta chains to be more clonally expanded than equally common others. A later examination showed that TCR association rates differed by HLA locus, with DRB1 most and HLA-C fewest.

This CDR3 region has 16 residues. CDR1 and CDR2 from the germline V gene are SGHVS and FNYEAQ. The trim removed 1 base at V and 6 bases at J, leaving 7 bases unmatched. This clone was observed a single time. Its antigen is undetermined. Amplification used 60 Vbeta primers and 13 Jbeta primers. The data were produced by immunoSEQ multiplex PCR, yet TCRdb's version contains in-frame clones alone and is incomplete. The sample contains about 150,000 clones, about 76% of which appear only once. The TCR comes from a man aged 25-45 years in good health and CMV-seropositive. Source material: PBMCs. The chain links TRBV7-6 to TRBJ2-1; 9 bases fit TRBD2. The CDR3 coding sequence is TGTGCCAGCAGCTTAGGGGCTAGCGGGGCGGGCAATGAGCAGTTCTTC. Protein sequence: CASSLGASGAGNEQFF.